This is a list of T cell receptor beta chains from one sample in a study of cytomegalovirus exposure and HLA in healthy donors. Sequencing was performed with immunoSEQ multiplex PCR; in TCRdb, only in-frame clones are kept and a portion is missing. This sample has 50,000 to 65,000 clones; around 66% occur once, and the top ten carry 2.5% to 3%. The sample taken for sequencing was PBMCs. The receptors were sampled from a man younger than 30 in good health and CMV-seronegative. Each CDR3 is given with its conserved first and last residue. A D gene is named only where the DNA matches it firmly. Only some rows state a clone size, as once, few, many or a class for expanded clones.

-,-,TRBV9,TRBJ2-7,CASSALSSYEQYF,TGTGCCAGCAGCGCCCTAAGCTCCTACGAGCAGTACTTC
few,TRBD1,TRBV5-1,TRBJ2-6,CASSRTGGDSGANVLTF,TGCGCCAGCAGCCGGACAGGGGGCGACTCTGGGGCCAACGTCCTGACTTTC
-,-,TRBV27,TRBJ2-5,CASSSLGGETQYF,TGTGCCAGCAGTTCACTCGGAGGGGAGACCCAGTACTTC
-,-,TRBV6-1,TRBJ1-6,CASSGEFRRDSPLHF,TGTGCCAGCAGTGGAGAGTTTCGCAGGGATTCACCCCTCCACTTT
-,TRBD2,TRBV4-1,TRBJ2-1,CASSQAGLAGQLNEQFF,TGCGCCAGCAGCCAAGCCGGACTAGCGGGACAACTCAATGAGCAGTTCTTC
-,TRBD1,TRBV6-5,TRBJ1-1,CASSPRGRGTPEAFF,TGTGCCAGCAGTCCAAGGGGCAGGGGGACCCCTGAAGCTTTCTTT
-,TRBD1,TRBV6-5,TRBJ2-7,CASSLHRQGEQYF,TGTGCCAGCAGTCTCCATAGACAGGGCGAGCAGTACTTC
-,-,TRBV4-3,TRBJ1-2,CASSQDHLGSLYGYTF,TGCGCCAGCAGCCAAGATCATCTTGGCAGTCTCTATGGCTACACCTTC
-,TRBD1,TRBV28,TRBJ1-4,CASSLQGVNEKLFF,TGTGCCAGCAGTTTACAGGGGGTCAATGAAAAACTGTTTTTT
-,TRBD1,TRBV11-2,TRBJ1-1,CASSRNRGQGNTEAFF,TGTGCCAGCAGCCGAAACCGCGGACAGGGAAACACTGAAGCTTTCTTT
-,-,TRBV19,TRBJ1-1,CASSMRSEAFF,TGTGCCAGTAGTATGCGCTCTGAAGCTTTCTTT
-,-,TRBV7-2,TRBJ1-1,CASSLTGSGNTEAFF,TGTGCCAGCAGCTTAACAGGCTCGGGGAACACTGAAGCTTTCTTT